These 5 T cell receptor beta chains came from one sample sequenced in a study of CD8 T cells in Susac syndrome. RNA totalling roughly 0.45 to 1 ug underwent reverse transcription with random hexamers. TCRdb reprocessed the immunoSEQ multiplex PCR reads with MiXCR, giving one entry per CDR3 protein. The sample holds 250,000 to 350,000 distinct CDR3 sequences, around 90% seen once. Input material: CD4+ T cells from PBMCs. The receptors stem from a human donor with multiple sclerosis.

This rearrangement joins TRBV23-1 to TRBJ1-5; 10 bases map to TRBD1. Being an ORF, TRBV23-1 has a function that is uncertain. The CDR3 sequence is 21 residues long. The V segment lost 7 bases and the J segment 0 bases; nucleotides outside the gene matches: 21. CDR3: CASTRRDARDRGPYSNQPQHF. In DNA form, the CDR3 reads TGCGCCAGCACGCGGCGGGACGCCCGGGACAGGGGCCCCTATAGCAATCAGCCCCAGCATTTT.

This rearrangement joins TRBV4-1 to TRBJ1-1, with no clear D. The ends were cut back, 3 bases at V and 2 bases at J, with 13 bases in the middle. Germline loops: CDR1 MGHRA, CDR2 YSYEKL. This CDR3 spans 15 amino acids. In DNA form, the CDR3 reads TGCGCCAGCAGCCAGGCCCTGACACCAAACACTGAAGCTTTCTTT. This sequence encodes CASSQALTPNTEAFF.

This clonotype was detected once. The chain uses TRBV12-3 or TRBV12-4 and TRBJ2-7; 7 nucleotides agree with TRBD1. This CDR3 is built from 14 residues. V shed 5 bases, J shed 4 bases, and the junction held 8 bases outside the gene matches. CDR3 region: CASSPGQLSYEQYF. CDR3 in DNA: TGTGCCAGCAGTCCGGGACAGCTTTCTTACGAGCAGTACTTC.

The V call is TRBV30, the J call TRBJ1-1, with D tentatively TRBD1 (5 bases). CDR1 GTSNPN and CDR2 SVGIG come from the germline V gene (reference sequence). Deletions cut 5 bases from V and 3 bases from J, with 13 bases between. The CDR3 has 13 residues. The CDR3 reads CAWARDSDTEAFF. The CDR3 DNA follows: TGTGCCTGGGCTCGGGACTCCGACACTGAAGCTTTCTTT.

CDR3 protein: CASSQSRLRFPYEQYF. The CDR3 DNA follows: TGCGCCAGCAGTCAATCGAGGTTGAGATTCCCCTACGAGCAGTACTTC. J is TRBJ2-7 and V is TRBV23-1; no reliable D call. TRBV23-1 belongs to the ORF category, with a function that is uncertain. The V end lost 0 bases, the J end lost 2 bases, and 14 bases lay between the germline ends. This CDR3 has 16 residues.